The 2 T cell receptor beta chains reported below all come from one sample, sequenced in a study of cytomegalovirus exposure and HLA in healthy donors. The PCR ran on 60 Vbeta and 13 Jbeta primers. TCRdb keeps only in-frame clones here, not all; method: immunoSEQ multiplex PCR. The table has under 200,000 clones, 82% seen once. The sequenced sample was PBMCs. These receptors were obtained from a young woman in good health and CMV-seronegative.

The gene calls are TRBV27 and TRBJ2-7; unclear D gene. In germline, CDR1 is MNHEY, CDR2 SMNVEV (reference sequence). The V and J ends lost 0 bases and 2 bases respectively, with 5 bases between them. The CDR3 totals 13 residues. In DNA form, the CDR3 reads TGTGCCAGCAGTTTATCCCCCACCTACGAGCAGTACTTC. Protein: CASSLSPTYEQYF.

This chain connects TRBV7-3 to TRBJ1-1, with 9 positions matching TRBD1. The junction had 8 bases not matched to a gene; V was cut back by 5 bases and J by 4 bases. This CDR3 contains 15 residues. The V gene's germline CDR1 is SGHTA and CDR2 FQGTGA. CDR3 residues: CASSKGTGRVTEAFF. The CDR3, as DNA: TGTGCCAGCAGCAAAGGGACAGGGAGAGTCACTGAAGCTTTCTTT.